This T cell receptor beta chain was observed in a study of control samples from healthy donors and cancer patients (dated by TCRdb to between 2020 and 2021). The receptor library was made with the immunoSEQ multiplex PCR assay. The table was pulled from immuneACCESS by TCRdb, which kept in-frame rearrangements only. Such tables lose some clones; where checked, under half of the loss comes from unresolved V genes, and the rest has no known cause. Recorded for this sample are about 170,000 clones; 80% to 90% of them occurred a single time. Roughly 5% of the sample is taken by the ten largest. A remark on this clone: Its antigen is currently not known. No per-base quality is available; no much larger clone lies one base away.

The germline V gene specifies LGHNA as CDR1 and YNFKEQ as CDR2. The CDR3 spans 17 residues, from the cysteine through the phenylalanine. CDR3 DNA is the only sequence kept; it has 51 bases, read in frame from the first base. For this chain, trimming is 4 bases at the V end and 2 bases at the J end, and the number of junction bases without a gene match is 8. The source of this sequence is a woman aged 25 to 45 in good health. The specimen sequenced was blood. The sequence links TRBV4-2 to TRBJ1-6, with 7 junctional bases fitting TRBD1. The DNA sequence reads TGTGCCAGCAGCCCGAACAGGGGAGTGACCTATAATTCACCCCTCCACTTT. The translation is CASSPNRGVTYNSPLHF.